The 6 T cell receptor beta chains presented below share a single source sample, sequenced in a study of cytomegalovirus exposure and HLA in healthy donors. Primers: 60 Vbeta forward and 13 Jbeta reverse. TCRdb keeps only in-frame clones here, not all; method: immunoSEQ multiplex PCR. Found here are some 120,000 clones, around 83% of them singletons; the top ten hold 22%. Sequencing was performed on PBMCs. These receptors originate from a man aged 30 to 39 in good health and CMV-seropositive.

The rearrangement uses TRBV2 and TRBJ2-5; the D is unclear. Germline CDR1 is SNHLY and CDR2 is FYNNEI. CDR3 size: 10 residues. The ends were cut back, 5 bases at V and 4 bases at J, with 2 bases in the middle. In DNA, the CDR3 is TGTGCCAGCAGTCGAGAGACCCAGTACTTC. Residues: CASSRETQYF.

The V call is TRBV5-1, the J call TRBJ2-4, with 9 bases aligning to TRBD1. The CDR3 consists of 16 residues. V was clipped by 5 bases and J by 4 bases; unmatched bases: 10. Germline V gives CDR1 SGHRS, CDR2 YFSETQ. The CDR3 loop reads CASSNSPGQGKNIQYF. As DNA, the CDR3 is TGCGCCAGCAGTAATAGTCCCGGACAGGGGAAAAACATTCAGTACTTC.

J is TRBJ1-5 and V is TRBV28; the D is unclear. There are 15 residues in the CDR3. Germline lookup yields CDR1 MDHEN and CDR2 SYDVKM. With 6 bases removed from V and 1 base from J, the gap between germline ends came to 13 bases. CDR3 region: CASSRLSESNQPQHF. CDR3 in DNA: TGTGCCAGCAGCCGACTTTCGGAGAGCAATCAGCCCCAGCATTTT.

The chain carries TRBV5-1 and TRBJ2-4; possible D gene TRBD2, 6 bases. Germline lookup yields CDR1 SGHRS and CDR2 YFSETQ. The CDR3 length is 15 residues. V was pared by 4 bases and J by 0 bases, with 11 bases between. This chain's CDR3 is CASSLGTLAKNIQYF. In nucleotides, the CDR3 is TGCGCCAGCAGCCTTGGGACTTTAGCCAAAAACATTCAGTACTTC. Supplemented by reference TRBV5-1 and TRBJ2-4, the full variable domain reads KAGVTQTPRYLIKTRGQQVTLSCSPISGHRSVSWYQQTPGQGLQFLFEYFSETQRNKGNFPGRFSGRQFSNSRSEMNVSTLELGDSALYLCASSLGTLAKNIQYFGAGTRLSVL.

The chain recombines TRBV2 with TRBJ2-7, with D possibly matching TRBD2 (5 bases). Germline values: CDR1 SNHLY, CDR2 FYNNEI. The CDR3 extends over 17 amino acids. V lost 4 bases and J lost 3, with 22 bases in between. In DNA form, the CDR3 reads TGTGCCAGCAGTGCCGTCCGTGGTCGGCGAGGGAACTACGAGCAGTACTTC. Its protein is CASSAVRGRRGNYEQYF.

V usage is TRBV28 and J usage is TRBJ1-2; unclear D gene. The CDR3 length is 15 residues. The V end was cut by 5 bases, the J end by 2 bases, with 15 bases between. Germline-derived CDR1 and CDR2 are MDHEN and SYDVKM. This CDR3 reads CASSTRGRENYGYTF. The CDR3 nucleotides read TGTGCCAGCAGTACACGAGGACGGGAGAACTATGGCTACACCTTC.